This TCR beta chain was recovered during a study of blood T cell repertoires in COVID-19. Overall study: Sample material is recorded as cDNA or gDNA derived from T cells, B-cell-depleted T cells, or PBMCs.

V was cut by 2 bases and J by 5 bases, with 11 bases left in between. This CDR3 has 13 residues. The V gene's germline CDR1 is SGHDT and CDR2 YYEEEE. This clone showed up just once. Clones were read by immunoSEQ multiplex PCR, and TCRdb kept only the in-frame ones, dropping some. Seen here are 110,000 or so clones, 70% to 85% observed once, and the top ten hold 2% to 3%. The clonotype comes from a man in his fifties with acute or convalescent COVID-19. V usage is TRBV5-6 and J usage is TRBJ2-7; D is possibly TRBD1 (5 bases). The source material was peripheral blood. CDR3 bases: TGTGCCAGCAGCTTCCCAGGGTACCACGAGCAGTACTTC. Residues: CASSFPGYHEQYF.